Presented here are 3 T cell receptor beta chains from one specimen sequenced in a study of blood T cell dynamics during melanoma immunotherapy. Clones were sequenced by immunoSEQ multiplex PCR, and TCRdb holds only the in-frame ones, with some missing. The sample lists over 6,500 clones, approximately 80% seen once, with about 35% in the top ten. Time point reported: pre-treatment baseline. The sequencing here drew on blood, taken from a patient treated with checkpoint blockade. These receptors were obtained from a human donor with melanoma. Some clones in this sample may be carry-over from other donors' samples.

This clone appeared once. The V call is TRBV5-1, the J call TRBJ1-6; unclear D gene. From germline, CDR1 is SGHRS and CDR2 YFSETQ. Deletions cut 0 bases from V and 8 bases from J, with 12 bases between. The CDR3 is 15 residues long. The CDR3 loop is CASSLVGGWDSPLHF. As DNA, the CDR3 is TGCGCCAGCAGCTTGGTAGGAGGGTGGGATTCACCCCTCCACTTT.

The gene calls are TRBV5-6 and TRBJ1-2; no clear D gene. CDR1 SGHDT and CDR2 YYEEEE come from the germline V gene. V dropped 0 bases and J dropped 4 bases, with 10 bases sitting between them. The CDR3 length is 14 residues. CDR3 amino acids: CASSLGDEVYGYTF. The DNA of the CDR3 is TGTGCCAGCAGCTTGGGGGATGAGGTCTATGGCTACACCTTC.

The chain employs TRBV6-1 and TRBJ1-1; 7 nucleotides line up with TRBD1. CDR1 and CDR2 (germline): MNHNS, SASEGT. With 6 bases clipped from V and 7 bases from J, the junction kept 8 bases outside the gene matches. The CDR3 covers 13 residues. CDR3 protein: CASRGQPANEAFF. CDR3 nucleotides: TGTGCCAGCAGGGGACAGCCGGCGAATGAAGCTTTCTTT.